The sequence of this T cell receptor (beta chain) was determined in a study of neurological immune-mediated disorders. General study findings and limits: TCR-beta repertoires seemed private in all groups, with no expanded CDR3 amino acid sequences shared.

Whenever a sequencing run was performed, it yielded over 160 million TCR-beta sequences from 15-18 subjects. TCRdb independently ran MiXCR on the 5' RACE reads; one entry per CDR3 protein. Seen here are some 38,000 distinct CDR3 sequences, around 10% observed once, and the top ten hold around 4%. Noted time point: technical triplicate 1. PBMCs stored at -80 C, numbering 2 million, were the origin of the unsorted libraries. This clonotype was observed a few times. What it recognizes is unknown. The length of the CDR3 is 14 residues. From germline, CDR1 is SGHVS and CDR2 FNYEAQ. V was shortened by 5 bases and J by 6 bases, with 11 bases between the two germline ends.

This clonotype was obtained from a man between 60 and 70 years old with HTLV-1-associated myelopathy (HAM/TSP). The specimen sequenced was PBMCs. The chain links TRBV7-6 to TRBJ1-6; D is unclear. For the CDR3, the DNA is TGTGCCAGCAGCCTGGACCGGATTAATTCACCCCTCCACTTT. Translated, it gives CASSLDRINSPLHF. Full variable domain (missing parts from reference TRBV7-6 and TRBJ1-6): GAGVSQSPRYKVTKRGQDVALRCDPISGHVSLYWYRQALGQGPEFLTYFNYEAQQDKSGLPNDRFSAERPEGSISTLTIQRTEQRDSAMYRCASSLDRINSPLHFGNGTRLTVT.